This is a list of T cell receptor beta chains from one sample in a study of blood T cells in healthy people across ages. TCRdb reprocessed the 5' RACE reads via MiXCR and lists one record per CDR3 protein. This table has about 580,000 distinct CDR3 sequences, around half appearing once. The sequenced sample was blood. These TCRs come from a man at least 80 years old in good health. The CDR3 runs from the conserved cysteine through the conserved F or W. The D gene is left open where the match is weak. Clone sizes are given selectively: once, few, many, or a class where the clone is expanded.

V,size,J,D,CDR3,DNA
TRBV7-2,-,TRBJ1-2,-,CASSLNGGYTF,TGTGCCAGCAGCTTAAACGGAGGCTACACCTTC
TRBV9,-,TRBJ1-6,-,CASSGALDGNSPLHF,TGTGCCAGCAGCGGGGCCCTCGATGGGAATTCACCCCTCCACTTT
TRBV11-2,-,TRBJ1-4,TRBD1,CASSLDGRGRATNEKLFF,TGTGCCAGCAGCTTAGATGGGAGGGGGCGGGCAACTAATGAAAAACTGTTTTTT
TRBV7-9,few,TRBJ2-3,TRBD2,CASSLVAGSADTQYF,TGTGCCAGCAGCTTAGTAGCGGGATCTGCAGATACGCAGTATTTT
TRBV28,-,TRBJ2-3,-,CASISSRGMGRITDTQYF,TGTGCCAGCATCTCCTCGAGGGGAATGGGACGGATCACAGATACGCAGTATTTT
TRBV7-9,few,TRBJ2-7,-,CASSSWTAAYEQYF,TGTGCCAGCAGCTCCTGGACGGCTGCCTACGAGCAGTACTTC
TRBV9,few,TRBJ2-3,-,CASGGFDTDTQYF,TGTGCCAGCGGGGGGTTTGACACAGATACGCAGTATTTT
TRBV12-3/TRBV12-4,few,TRBJ2-2,TRBD1,CASIPRQGNTGELFF,TGTGCCAGCATCCCTCGACAGGGAAACACCGGGGAGCTGTTTTTT
TRBV9,-,TRBJ1-1,-,CASSGTALNTEAFF,TGTGCCAGCAGCGGAACAGCCTTGAACACTGAAGCTTTCTTT
TRBV6-4,few,TRBJ1-5,TRBD1,CATGHRGQGNQPQHF,TGTGCCACCGGACACCGGGGACAGGGGAATCAGCCCCAGCATTTT
TRBV14,-,TRBJ2-1,-,CASSQVGSGRAYNEQFF,TGTGCCAGCAGCCAAGTGGGATCGGGCCGGGCTTACAATGAGCAGTTCTTC
TRBV6-5,few,TRBJ2-7,TRBD1,CASSHRDRAYEQYF,TGTGCCAGCAGTCACCGGGACAGGGCCTACGAGCAGTACTTC
TRBV25-1,few,TRBJ2-6,-,CASSTGTNVLTF,TGTGCCAGCAGTACTGGGACCAACGTCCTGACTTTC
TRBV3-1,few,TRBJ2-1,TRBD1,CASSPGTGERNEQFF,TGTGCCAGCAGCCCGGGCACAGGGGAAAGGAATGAGCAGTTCTTC
TRBV28,few,TRBJ1-1,-,CASSLAGIAFF,TGTGCCAGCAGTTTAGCAGGGATAGCTTTCTTT
TRBV28,few,TRBJ2-7,-,CASRPGTFSYEQYF,TGTGCCAGCCGCCCCGGGACGTTCAGCTACGAGCAGTACTTC
TRBV29-1,few,TRBJ2-5,-,CSVEGLAQETQYF,TGCAGCGTTGAAGGACTGGCTCAAGAGACCCAGTACTTC
TRBV7-6,-,TRBJ2-7,-,CASSLGSGVSEQYF,TGTGCCAGCAGCTTAGGGTCAGGGGTAAGCGAGCAGTACTTC
TRBV20-1,-,TRBJ2-5,TRBD1,CSARLGTGQETQYF,TGCAGTGCTAGGCTGGGGACAGGGCAAGAGACCCAGTACTTC
TRBV20-1,few,TRBJ2-7,TRBD1,CSAGTGSSYEQYF,TGCAGTGCTGGGACAGGGAGCTCCTACGAGCAGTACTTC
TRBV15,-,TRBJ2-7,-,CATSRGRDYEQYF,TGTGCCACCAGCAGAGGCCGGGACTACGAGCAGTACTTC
TRBV5-1,-,TRBJ1-4,-,CASSTARVGEKLFF,TGCGCCAGCAGCACGGCTCGGGTTGGTGAAAAACTGTTTTTT
TRBV5-1,-,TRBJ2-2,TRBD2,CASSPRGGRSGELFF,TGCGCCAGCAGCCCGCGGGGGGGCCGGTCCGGGGAGCTGTTTTTT
TRBV7-3,few,TRBJ1-1,-,CASSLSGGGTEAFF,TGTGCCAGCAGCTTAAGCGGGGGGGGAACTGAAGCTTTCTTT
TRBV9,few,TRBJ2-7,TRBD2,CASSPGTSFFLEQYF,TGTGCCAGCAGCCCCGGGACTAGTTTTTTCCTCGAGCAGTACTTC